This T cell receptor beta chain was recovered during a study of blood T cell repertoires in COVID-19. Study context: COVID-19 samples collected from the United States, Italy and Spain covered acute and convalescent phases. Sample material is recorded as cDNA or gDNA derived from T cells, B-cell-depleted T cells, or PBMCs.

Profiled with immunoSEQ multiplex PCR; TCRdb holds only in-frame clones, not every one. The sample has around 250,000 clones; 86% are singletons. CDR3 length: 17 amino acids. From germline, CDR1 is SGDLS and CDR2 YYNGEE. Trimming at V came to 1 base and at J to 3 bases, leaving 7 bases not matched to a gene. This chain uses TRBV9 with TRBJ2-2, with 9 positions matching TRBD1. Sequencing was carried out using peripheral blood. This receptor was identified in a woman between 55 and 75 years old who had recovered from COVID-19. For the CDR3, the DNA is TGTGCCAGCAGCGTACCCCGGACAGGGGCGGACACCGGGGAGCTGTTTTTT. Amino acids: CASSVPRTGADTGELFF.